Each of the 9 T cell receptor beta chains below was sequenced from the same sample in a study of blood T cell repertoires in COVID-19. The method was immunoSEQ multiplex PCR; TCRdb's version includes in-frame clones alone and lacks a portion of them. The table has approximately 400,000 clones, 81% seen once; the top ten hold around 1.1%. Sequenced: peripheral blood. These receptors all come from a human donor with acute or convalescent COVID-19. The donor label of this sample is uncertain.

V is TRBV11-2 and J is TRBJ1-2; weak D call: TRBD1 (6 bases). This CDR3 region has 14 residues. From germline, CDR1 is SGHAT and CDR2 FQNNGV. The ends were cut back, 0 bases at V and 4 bases at J, with 9 bases in the middle. The CDR3 sequence is CASSLEGGGYGYTF. Here the CDR3 DNA reads TGTGCCAGCAGCTTAGAGGGAGGGGGCTATGGCTACACCTTC.

J is TRBJ2-7 and V is TRBV2; 7 nucleotides align to TRBD1. V lost 4 bases, J lost 5 bases, and 8 bases stayed unmatched. The V gene's germline CDR1 is SNHLY and CDR2 FYNNEI. This CDR3 has 14 residues. CDR3 loop: CASSGNRGMNEQYF. The CDR3 DNA reads TGTGCCAGCAGTGGTAACAGGGGAATGAACGAGCAGTACTTC.

J is TRBJ1-1 and V is TRBV13; no clear D. V was pared by 2 bases and J by 1 base, with 11 bases between. CDR1 is PRHDT and CDR2 is FYEKMQ in the germline V gene (reference sequence). The CDR3 loop spans 15 amino acids. The CDR3: CASSLFRQENTEAFF. The DNA of the CDR3 is TGTGCCAGCAGCTTATTCCGGCAGGAGAACACTGAAGCTTTCTTT. The variable domain in full, completed from reference TRBV13 and TRBJ1-1, reads AAGVIQSPRHLIKEKRETATLKCYPIPRHDTVYWYQQGPGQDPQFLISFYEKMQSDKGSIPDRFSAQQFSDYHSELNMSSLELGDSALYFCASSLFRQENTEAFFGQGTRLTVV.

V is TRBV30 and J is TRBJ2-1, with TRBD2 matching over 7 bases. Germline lookup yields CDR1 GTSNPN and CDR2 SVGIG (reference sequence). The V gene end was trimmed by 3 bases and the J gene end by 0 bases; junction bases not matched to a gene: 11. This CDR3 has 17 amino acids. The CDR3 sequence: CAWSVGTTSSSYNEQFF. The CDR3 nucleotides are TGTGCCTGGAGCGTCGGGACTACCTCGAGCTCCTACAATGAGCAGTTCTTC.

V is TRBV5-1 and J is TRBJ2-3; TRBD2 agrees at 8 bases. From germline, CDR1 is SGHRS and CDR2 YFSETQ. V lost 4 bases and J lost 0; bases outside the gene matches: 7. The CDR3 spans 16 residues. The CDR3 nucleotides read TGCGCCAGCAGCCTACGCGGGGGGCTGAGCACAGATACGCAGTATTTT. Translating gives CASSLRGGLSTDTQYF.

This clone appeared a few times. This sequence joins TRBV28 and TRBJ2-5; perhaps TRBD1 as D (6 bases). V shed 2 bases and J shed 2 bases, with 15 bases lying between them. CDR1 MDHEN and CDR2 SYDVKM come from the germline V gene. This CDR3 is built from 16 residues. This CDR3 is CASSLKQGKRQETQYF. CDR3 sequence (DNA): TGTGCCAGCAGTTTAAAACAGGGCAAAAGGCAAGAGACCCAGTACTTC.

This clone has only one observation. The J gene is TRBJ2-1, the V gene TRBV6-5, with 10 bases that match TRBD1. With V trimmed by 7 bases and J by 5 bases, 8 bases remained unmatched. Germline V gene lookup returns CDR1 MNHEY and CDR2 SVGAGI. The CDR3 contains 15 residues. CDR3 bases: TGTGCCAGCACCCAGGACAGGGGGGATCACAATGAGCAGTTCTTC. Amino acids: CASTQDRGDHNEQFF.

The chain employs TRBV18 and TRBJ1-1; D call uncertain. This CDR3 has 14 residues. Trimming stripped 1 base from V and 2 bases from J, with 8 bases between. CDR1 and CDR2 from the germline V gene are KGHSH and LQKENI. CDR3 in DNA: TGTGCCAGCTCACCACTTGAGGGCAACACTGAAGCTTTCTTT. It translates to CASSPLEGNTEAFF.

The gene calls are TRBV2 and TRBJ2-7, with D perhaps matching TRBD1 (6 bases). There are 13 residues in the CDR3. The V end lost 8 bases, the J end lost 4 bases, and 15 bases lay between the germline ends. Germline V gene sequence: CDR1 SNHLY, CDR2 FYNNEI. DNA for the CDR3: TGTGCCAGCTTACAGGGCAACATATACGAGCAGTACTTC. The encoded protein is CASLQGNIYEQYF.